This T cell receptor beta chain was sequenced for a study of regulatory T cells in long-lasting Graves disease. This clonotype was seen a handful of times. TCR beta libraries were built with iRepertoire HTBI primers and Arm-PCR of CDR3 regions. MiXCR, run by TCRdb on the multiplex PCR reads, gives a single entry per CDR3 protein. The table shows roughly 400,000 distinct CDR3 sequences, with under 25% occurring only once. Germline CDR1 SNHLY, CDR2 FYNNEI. V lost 5 bases and J lost 3, with 17 bases in between. This CDR3 region has 16 residues. The sample's time point: persistent/refractory GD, antithyroid drugs over 5 years with positive TRAb. The TCR library was prepared using RNA isolated from PBMCs.

The input for sequencing was peripheral blood mononuclear cells (PBMCs), taken when the disease was refractory, from a patient treated with antithyroid drugs. V gene TRBV2 combines with J gene TRBJ2-1; the D gene is possibly TRBD1 (6 bases). The origin of this receptor is a female donor with Graves disease. The CDR3 loop reads CASSPRQTRGYNEQFF. CDR3 coding DNA: TGTGCCAGCAGTCCACGACAGACCAGGGGCTACAATGAGCAGTTCTTC.